These 2 T cell receptor beta chains share one sample of origin, sequenced in a study of T cells in Graves' hyperthyroidism and ophthalmopathy. TCR beta CDR3 regions were amplified from RNA. The study used the HTBI primer set for a first-round RT-PCR of the TCR CDR3. MiXCR, run by TCRdb on the multiplex PCR reads, gives a single entry per CDR3 protein. The repertoire holds hundreds of thousands of distinct CDR3 sequences, with 38% as singletons. Input material: blood. The receptors derive from a man between 18 and 35 years old with Graves' hyperthyroidism.

This clonotype was seen ten or more times. The J gene is TRBJ2-2, the V gene TRBV7-3; the D is unclear. Germline CDR1 SGHTA, CDR2 FQGTGA. This CDR3 is built from 14 residues. Trimming removed 3 bases from V and 0 bases from J, with 5 bases in between. CDR3 DNA sequence: TGTGCCAGCAGCTTGGGCTCGAACACCGGGGAGCTGTTTTTT. Its protein product is CASSLGSNTGELFF. The whole variable domain, filled in from reference TRBV7-3 and TRBJ2-2, reads GAGVSQTPSNKVTEKGKYVELRCDPISGHTALYWYRQSLGQGPEFLIYFQGTGAADDSGLPNDRFFAVRPEGSVSTLKIQRTERGDSAVYLCASSLGSNTGELFFGEGSRLTVL.

This clonotype was recorded a few times. The gene calls are TRBV7-9 and TRBJ2-7; perhaps D is TRBD1 or TRBD2 (9 bases each). Germline V gene sequence: CDR1 SEHNR, CDR2 FQNEAQ (reference sequence). This CDR3 is built from 18 residues. V was trimmed by 0 bases and J by 3 bases, leaving 21 bases between them. In DNA form, the CDR3 reads TGTGCCAGCAGCTTAGCGAGCGGGGGGACAGGGCCGGGCTACGAGCAGTACTTC. This sequence encodes CASSLASGGTGPGYEQYF.